The entry that follows covers one T cell receptor (beta chain) sequence. Per the germline V gene, CDR1 is SNHLY and CDR2 is FYNNEI. V gave up 4 bases and J gave up 5 bases, with 5 bases separating them. This CDR3 contains 11 residues. Under the authors' procedure: Estimation of nucleated cell counts relied on the amplification of reference gene primers. The protocol was immunoSEQ multiplex PCR, while the TCRdb copy is restricted to in-frame clones and leaves out a portion. The V and J calls and clone size are taken from that table; D and trimming were inferred from the DNA. The sample yields 110,000 to 150,000 clones, roughly 86% seen once. This record belongs to a study of blood T cell repertoires in COVID-19.

The origin of this receptor is a man in his sixties or seventies with acute or convalescent COVID-19. The sample consisted of peripheral blood. The chain employs TRBV2 and TRBJ1-2; no clear D. The CDR3 region has the DNA TGTGCCAGCAGTGGAGGATATGGCTACACCTTC. Residues: CASSGGYGYTF.